This TCR beta chain was sequenced in a study of shared clonotypes between healthy human individuals (dated by TCRdb to the early 2020s). Background on the whole study: The cohort comprised two women and a few men aged 18 to 49 years. For each donor, CD4 naive and CD4 memory were each run on three plates, CD8 naive on two plates, and CD8 memory on one plate. Each donor's leukapheresis produced roughly between roughly 0.9 and 9 billion PBMCs. To increase sequencing depth and limit assay-specific biases, TCR repertoire library preparation and sequencing were carried out by different laboratories using diverse techniques. To estimate repertoire size and how much clonotypes are shared between individuals, the study performed deep sequencing of blood TCR repertoires from about 5 healthy adults. Broader findings and caveats from the paper: Incomplete sequencing was indicated by rarefaction of sorted-subset datasets, despite the large sequencing depth. Clonotypes shared by all four sorted-subset donors showed higher generation probabilities than non-shared clonotypes. The genetic and exposure-history diversity represented was limited by the small number of donors. Pairwise subsampling indicated that sequencing depth was expected to affect the degree of clonotype sharing among donors. Across several donors, 5% to 6% of naive CD4, approximately 4% of naive CD8, 2% to 2.5% of memory CD4, and over 0.35% of memory CD8 clonotypes were shared. Estimated clonotype richness was generally larger for naive than for memory subsets. Only blood was sampled, and tissue TCR repertoires likely differ from those in blood.

From the germline V gene (reference sequence), CDR1 is MNHEY and CDR2 is SMNVEV. Counted from cysteine to phenylalanine, this CDR3 has 13 amino acids. Only the CDR3 region is kept as DNA, spanning 39 bases read in frame from base 1. V is pruned by 6 bases and J by 3 bases, leaving 4 bases of the junction without a gene match. TCR CDR3 regions were amplified from genomic DNA by multiplex PCR using the deep immunoSEQ assay. For each cell subset, the extracted genomic DNA was distributed evenly across all wells of several immunoSEQ 96-well plates, and each plate served as one replicate. For sorted subsets, roughly 190 ng of genomic DNA, equivalent to around 30,000 T cell genomes, went into each replicate PCR. Purified libraries were quantified with a Qubit 3.0 fluorometer, sized on a Bioanalyzer 2100, and re-quantified with the KAPA Library Quantification kit. A separate single-read 150-cycle Illumina NextSeq 550 flow cell was used to sequence each immunoSEQ 96-well plate. The paper's data handling went like this. Because only junctional sequences without quality scores were contained in the immunoSEQ output, filtering matching that applied to full-length reads could not be performed. To assign V/J genes and CDR3, sequences were annotated using PyIR, a Python wrapper for IgBLAST v1.9, with IMGT germline references. Reads were filtered out if the reads had weak V/J assignments (E-value above 1e-6), no CDR3, stop codons, out-of-frame junctions, or ambiguous translated residues. V3J clonotypes were defined as sequences sharing the same inferred V gene, J gene, and CDR3 amino acid sequence. Percentage overlap between repertoires was computed as shared unique clonotypes divided by the size of the smaller repertoire. Repertoire richness was assessed with RTK rarefaction, the Chao1 estimator, and Recon v2.1 estimates of unobserved clonotypes. For all TCRbeta clonotypes obtained by the gDNA method from several donors, generation probabilities were computed with OLGA. This immuneACCESS table, as held by TCRdb, lists in-frame sequences with V and J called but not all clones. Of the missing ones, under half trace to an unresolved V gene in checked studies; the others have no known cause. The V and J calls and clone size are taken from that table; D and trimming were inferred from the DNA. The sample contains 2 million to 2.5 million clones, over 85% of them found a single time. The ten top clones hold roughly 0.36% of the sample.

The donors were healthy, HIV-negative adults with no recently reported acute infections or vaccinations. Every donor was a Caucasian adult living in Nashville, Tennessee, USA. CD4+ T cells were enriched through magnetic negative selection, after which naive cells were positively selected on CD45RA and the remaining negative fraction served as the memory subset. After blood collection by leukapheresis, PBMCs were isolated using Ficoll-Histopaque density gradient centrifugation and then cryopreserved in the vapor phase of liquid nitrogen. Analytical flow cytometry was used to check the purity and quantity of each magnetically sorted T cell population. Genomic DNA was isolated from every sorted fraction and measured by UV absorbance on a Nanodrop 2000c. As regards this clone: Its antigen remains unidentified. The input lacks base qualities; no much larger clone sits a single base away.

The source is a man younger than 35 in good health. Some clones in this sample may be carry-over from other donors' samples. Sequenced material: naive CD4+ T cells from PBMCs. The cell subset or site label on this specimen signifies: CD45RA+ positively selected. Rearrangement joined TRBV27 to TRBJ2-5; TRBD1 aligns with 7 central bases. The DNA is as follows: TGTGCCAGCAGGGTTACAGGGGAAGAGACCCAGTACTTC. Its amino acids are CASRVTGEETQYF.